These 5 T cell receptor beta chains came from one sample sequenced in a study of T-cell memory formation after mild COVID-19. TCRdb independently ran MiXCR on the 5' RACE reads; one entry per CDR3 protein. The repertoire consists of approximately 260,000 distinct CDR3 sequences, with roughly 17% occurring once and the leading ten covering 20% to 25%. Material: PBMCs or a T cell subset sorted from them (not recorded which). These receptors were taken from a man between 18 and 35 years old who had mild COVID-19 (a few samples of this study predate the infection). Cell type and time point are not known.

This clonotype came up many times. The rearrangement joins TRBV20-1 to TRBJ2-3; TRBD2 agrees at 9 bases. This CDR3 spans 15 amino acids. V lost 7 bases, J lost 4 bases, and 12 bases stayed unmatched. Per germline, CDR1 DFQATT and CDR2 SNEGSKA (reference sequence). The DNA of the CDR3 is TGCAGTGAGCTGGCCGCGGGGGGGATGCCAGATACGCAGTATTTT. Translating it yields CSELAAGGMPDTQYF.

This clonotype appeared a few times. The missing conserved phenylalanine or tryptophan at the end of this CDR3 makes a read error likely. Because the CDR3's place on the DNA is in doubt, the DNA is left out and the CDR3 is given as listed by TCRdb. The V and J genes are TRBV4-2 and TRBJ2-5; the D call of TRBD2 is as the table states it, not checked on the DNA. Germline V lookup: CDR1 LGHNA, CDR2 YNFKEQ. The CDR3 numbers 16 amino acids, ends counted. CDR3 sequence: CASSQEPTSGAAKVIS.

This clonotype was observed a handful of times. The chain uses TRBV20-1 and TRBJ2-3, with a possible D match to TRBD2 (7 bases). Germline values: CDR1 DFQATT, CDR2 SNEGSKA (reference sequence). Trimming left V 7 bases short and J 6 bases short, with 23 bases between. This CDR3 comprises 15 residues. The CDR3 loop is CSVSFSFGGLDTQYF. The DNA of the CDR3 is TGCAGTGTTTCATTTTCCTTCGGGGGGCTGGATACGCAGTATTTT.

The V call is TRBV20-1, the J call TRBJ1-2, with D unclear. The V gene's germline CDR1 is DFQATT and CDR2 SNEGSKA (reference sequence). CDR3 size: 19 residues. V was clipped by 1 base and J by 4 bases, with 28 bases between them. The CDR3 DNA reads as TGCAGTGCTAGAGTTCAGGCCCACAGCCCTCGGAAGGAGTTCTATGGCTACACCTTC. Protein: CSARVQAHSPRKEFYGYTF.

Many counts were recorded for this clonotype. This sequence joins TRBV7-8 and TRBJ2-5; 11 positions agree with TRBD1. This CDR3 region has 15 residues. Germline V gene sequence: CDR1 SGHVS, CDR2 FQNEAQ. Trimming cost V 4 bases and J 4 bases; bases outside gene matches: 5. The CDR3 spells CASSSTGTGGETQYF. The CDR3 DNA sequence: TGTGCCAGCAGCTCAACCGGGACAGGGGGAGAGACCCAGTACTTC.